A single sample gave rise to the 7 T cell receptor beta chains below, sequenced in a study of OX40 agonist ivuxolimab in advanced cancers. The method was immunoSEQ multiplex PCR; TCRdb's version includes in-frame clones alone and lacks a portion of them. The sample has around 55,000 clones, roughly nine tenths seen once. The sequencing here drew on CD4+ or CD8+ T cells sorted from blood, taken in a trial of the OX40 agonist ivuxolimab. These receptors were obtained from an adult with an advanced solid tumor such as melanoma, head and neck, liver or kidney cancer.

This rearrangement joins TRBV7-8 to TRBJ2-1, with TRBD2 matching over 9 bases. CDR1 is SGHVS, CDR2 FQNEAQ, per germline. CDR3 length: 17 amino acids. V shed 1 base and J 3 bases; nucleotides not matched to a gene: 7. CDR3 nucleotides: TGTGCCAGCAGCTTAGGCCTTGGCGGGAGGGTCTACAATGAGCAGTTCTTC. Its translation: CASSLGLGGRVYNEQFF.

The gene calls are TRBV7-8 and TRBJ1-5; D call uncertain. The germline V gene has CDR1 SGHVS and CDR2 FQNEAQ. Trimming left V 3 bases short and J 4 bases short, with 7 bases between. The CDR3 length is 13 residues. The CDR3 protein is CASSLGVNQPQHF. In DNA form, the CDR3 reads TGTGCCAGCAGCTTGGGAGTGAATCAGCCCCAGCATTTT.

In this sample, this clone turned up once. This CDR3 is CASSVGLGSYEQYF. The CDR3 coding sequence is TGTGCCAGCAGCGTGGGACTGGGCTCCTACGAGCAGTACTTC. V is TRBV9 and J is TRBJ2-5; TRBD2 is a possible D gene (6 bases). The end of the DNA fits TRBJ2-7 better, so the J call may be wrong. The CDR3 runs to 14 residues. CDR1 and CDR2 (germline): SGDLS, YYNGEE.

The gene calls are TRBV11-2 and TRBJ2-1; possibly TRBD2 for D (6 bases). The germline gives CDR1 SGHAT, CDR2 FQNNGV. The CDR3 totals 14 residues. V shed 5 bases and J shed 5 bases, with 13 bases lying between them. Here the CDR3 reads CASSAWRGNNEQFF. CDR3 coding DNA: TGTGCCAGCAGCGCATGGAGGGGCAACAATGAGCAGTTCTTC.

The chain is built from TRBV9 and TRBJ2-7, with D hard to call. This CDR3 contains 13 residues. Germline CDR1 and CDR2: SGDLS and YYNGEE. The ends were cut back, 3 bases at V and 4 bases at J, with 11 bases in the middle. The CDR3 nucleotides read TGTGCCAGCAGCGAGGCCGAAGGGTACGAGCAGTACTTC. Protein product: CASSEAEGYEQYF.

The table lists this clone with a few counts. This chain connects TRBV5-8 to TRBJ1-5; 7 nucleotides line up with TRBD1. The CDR3 length is 16 residues. Germline V CDR1 and CDR2: SGHTS, YDEGEE. V shed 3 bases, J shed 4 bases, and the junction held 10 bases outside the gene matches. CDR3 region: CASSSGQEIRNQPQHF. The CDR3 bases are TGTGCCAGCAGCTCTGGACAGGAAATAAGGAATCAGCCCCAGCATTTT.

This sequence joins TRBV18 and TRBJ1-1; D may be TRBD1 (5 bases). The CDR3 loop spans 15 amino acids. CDR1 is KGHSH and CDR2 is LQKENI in the germline V gene. The V gene lost 2 bases and the J gene lost 1 base, with 11 bases spanning the gap. CDR3 nucleotide sequence: TGTGCCAGCTCACCAGGGAGGGGCCCGAACACTGAAGCTTTCTTT. It encodes CASSPGRGPNTEAFF.